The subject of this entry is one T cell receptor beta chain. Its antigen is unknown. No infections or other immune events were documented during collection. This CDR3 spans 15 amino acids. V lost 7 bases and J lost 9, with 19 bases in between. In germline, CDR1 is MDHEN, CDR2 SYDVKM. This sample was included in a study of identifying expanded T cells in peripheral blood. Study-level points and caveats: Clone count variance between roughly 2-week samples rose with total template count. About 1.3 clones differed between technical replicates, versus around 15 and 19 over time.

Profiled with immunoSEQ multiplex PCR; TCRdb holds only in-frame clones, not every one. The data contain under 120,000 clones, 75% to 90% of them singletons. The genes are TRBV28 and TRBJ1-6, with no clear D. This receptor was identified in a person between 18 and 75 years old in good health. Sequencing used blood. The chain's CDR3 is CASTIANGLGSPLHF. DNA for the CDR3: TGTGCCAGCACCATCGCGAACGGACTGGGTTCACCCCTCCACTTT.